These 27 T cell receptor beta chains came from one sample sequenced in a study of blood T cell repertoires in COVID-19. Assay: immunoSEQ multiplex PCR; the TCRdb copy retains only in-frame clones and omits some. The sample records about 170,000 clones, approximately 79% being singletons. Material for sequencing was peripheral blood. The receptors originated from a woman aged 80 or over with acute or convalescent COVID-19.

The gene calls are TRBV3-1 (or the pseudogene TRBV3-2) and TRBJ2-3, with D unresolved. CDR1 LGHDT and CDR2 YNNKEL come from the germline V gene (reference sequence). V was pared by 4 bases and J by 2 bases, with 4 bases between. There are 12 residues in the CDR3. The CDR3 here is CASSLYTDTQYF. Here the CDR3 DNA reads TGTGCCAGCAGCCTGTACACAGATACGCAGTATTTT.

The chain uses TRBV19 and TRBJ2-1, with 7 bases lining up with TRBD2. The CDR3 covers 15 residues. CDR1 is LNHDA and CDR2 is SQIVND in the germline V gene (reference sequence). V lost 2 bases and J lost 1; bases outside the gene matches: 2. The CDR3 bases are TGTGCCAGTAGTATATCAGCGGGGTCCTACAATGAGCAGTTCTTC. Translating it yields CASSISAGSYNEQFF.

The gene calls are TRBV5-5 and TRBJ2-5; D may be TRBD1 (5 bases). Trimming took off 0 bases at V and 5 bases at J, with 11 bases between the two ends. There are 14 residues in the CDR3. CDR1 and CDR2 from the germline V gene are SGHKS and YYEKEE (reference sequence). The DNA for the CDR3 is TGTGCCAGCAGCTTGGGATCCAAGGGGGAGACCCAGTACTTC. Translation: CASSLGSKGETQYF. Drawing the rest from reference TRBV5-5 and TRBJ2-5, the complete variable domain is DAGVTQSPTHLIKTRGQQVTLRCSPISGHKSVSWYQQVLGQGPQFIFQYYEKEERGRGNFPDRFSARQFPNYSSELNVNALLLGDSALYLCASSLGSKGETQYFGPGTRLLVL.

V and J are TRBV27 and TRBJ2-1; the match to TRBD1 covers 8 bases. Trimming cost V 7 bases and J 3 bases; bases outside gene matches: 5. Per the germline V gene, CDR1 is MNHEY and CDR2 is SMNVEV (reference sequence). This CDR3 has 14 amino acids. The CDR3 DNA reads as TGTGCCAGCACAGGGACAGGCGACTACAATGAGCAGTTCTTC. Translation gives CASTGTGDYNEQFF.

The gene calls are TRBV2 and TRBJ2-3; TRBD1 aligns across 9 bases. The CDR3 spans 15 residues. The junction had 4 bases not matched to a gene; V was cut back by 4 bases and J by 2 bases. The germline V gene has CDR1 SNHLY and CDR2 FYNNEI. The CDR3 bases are TGTGCCAGCAGTGTCGGGACAGGGAACACAGATACGCAGTATTTT. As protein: CASSVGTGNTDTQYF.

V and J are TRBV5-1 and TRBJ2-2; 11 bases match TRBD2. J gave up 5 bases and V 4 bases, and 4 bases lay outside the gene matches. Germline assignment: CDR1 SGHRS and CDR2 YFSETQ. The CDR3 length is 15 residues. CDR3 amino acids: CASSALAGETGELFF. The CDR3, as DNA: TGCGCCAGCAGCGCACTAGCGGGGGAGACCGGGGAGCTGTTTTTT.

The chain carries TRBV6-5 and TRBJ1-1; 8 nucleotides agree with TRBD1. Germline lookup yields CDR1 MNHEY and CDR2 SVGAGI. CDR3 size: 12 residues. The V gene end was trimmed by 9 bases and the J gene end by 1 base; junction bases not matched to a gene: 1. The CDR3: CASGQGNTEAFF. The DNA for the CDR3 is TGTGCCAGTGGACAGGGGAACACTGAAGCTTTCTTT.

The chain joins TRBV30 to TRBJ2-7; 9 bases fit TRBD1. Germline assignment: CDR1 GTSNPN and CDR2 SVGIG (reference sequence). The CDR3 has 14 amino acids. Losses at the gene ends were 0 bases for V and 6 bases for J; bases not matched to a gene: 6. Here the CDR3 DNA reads TGTGCCTGGAGTGTAGGTGGGACAGGGACCGAGCAGTACTTC. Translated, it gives CAWSVGGTGTEQYF. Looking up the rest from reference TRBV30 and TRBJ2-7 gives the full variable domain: SQTIHQWPATLVQPVGSPLSLECTVEGTSNPNLYWYRQAAGRGLQLLFYSVGIGQISSEVPQNLSASRPQDRQFILSSKKLLLSDSGFYLCAWSVGGTGTEQYFGPGTRLTVT.

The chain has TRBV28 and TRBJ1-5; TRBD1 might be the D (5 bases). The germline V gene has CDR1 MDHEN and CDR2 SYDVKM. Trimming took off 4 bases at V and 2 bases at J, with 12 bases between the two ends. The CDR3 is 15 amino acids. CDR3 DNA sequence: TGTGCCAGCAGTTCAAGGGGTGCAGGCAATCAGCCCCAGCATTTT. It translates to CASSSRGAGNQPQHF.

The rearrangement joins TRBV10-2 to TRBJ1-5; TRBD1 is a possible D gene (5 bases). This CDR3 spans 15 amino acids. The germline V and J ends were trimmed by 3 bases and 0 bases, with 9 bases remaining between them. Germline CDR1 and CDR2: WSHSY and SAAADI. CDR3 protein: CASSDGDFSNQPQHF. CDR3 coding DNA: TGCGCCAGCAGTGACGGGGACTTTAGCAATCAGCCCCAGCATTTT.

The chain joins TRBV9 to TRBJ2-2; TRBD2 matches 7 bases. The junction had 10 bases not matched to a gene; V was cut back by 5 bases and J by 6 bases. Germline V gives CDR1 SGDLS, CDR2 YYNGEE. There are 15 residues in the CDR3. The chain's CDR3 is CASSGTSAIAGELFF. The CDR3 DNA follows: TGTGCCAGCAGTGGTACTAGCGCTATAGCCGGGGAGCTGTTTTTT.

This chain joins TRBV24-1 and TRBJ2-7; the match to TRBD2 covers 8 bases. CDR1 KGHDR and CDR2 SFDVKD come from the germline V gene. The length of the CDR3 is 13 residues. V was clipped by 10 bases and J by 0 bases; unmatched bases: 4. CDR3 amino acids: CATPLAGSYEQYF. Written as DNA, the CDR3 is TGTGCCACACCCCTAGCGGGCTCCTACGAGCAGTACTTC.

The CDR3 loop is CASSVRTSGRHPTGELFF. In nucleotides, the CDR3 is TGTGCCAGCAGCGTCCGGACTAGCGGGAGGCACCCCACCGGGGAGCTGTTTTTT. The gene calls are TRBV7-9 and TRBJ2-2; 14 nucleotides line up with TRBD2. Germline values: CDR1 SEHNR, CDR2 FQNEAQ (reference sequence). The V segment lost 5 bases and the J segment 4 bases; nucleotides outside the gene matches: 9. The CDR3 extends over 18 amino acids.

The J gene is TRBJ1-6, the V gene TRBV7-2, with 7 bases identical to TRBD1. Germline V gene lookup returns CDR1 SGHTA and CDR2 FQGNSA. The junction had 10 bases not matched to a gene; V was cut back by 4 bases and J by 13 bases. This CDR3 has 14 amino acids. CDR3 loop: CASSSGQRGVPLHF. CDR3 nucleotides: TGTGCCAGCAGCTCGGGACAGCGCGGGGTTCCCCTCCACTTT.

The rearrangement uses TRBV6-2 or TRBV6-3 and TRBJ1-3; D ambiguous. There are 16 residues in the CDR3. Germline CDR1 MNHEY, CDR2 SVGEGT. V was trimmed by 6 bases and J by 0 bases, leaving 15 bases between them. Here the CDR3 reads CASRPPFLSSGNTIYF. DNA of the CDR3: TGTGCCAGCAGGCCTCCATTTCTAAGCTCTGGAAACACCATATATTTT.

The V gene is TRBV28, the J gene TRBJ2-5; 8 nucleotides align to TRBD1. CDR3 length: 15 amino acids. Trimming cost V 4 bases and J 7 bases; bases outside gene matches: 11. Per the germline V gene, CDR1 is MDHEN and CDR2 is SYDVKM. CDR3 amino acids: CASSSPGTGWGTQYF. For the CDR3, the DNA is TGTGCCAGCAGTTCCCCTGGGACAGGCTGGGGGACCCAGTACTTC.

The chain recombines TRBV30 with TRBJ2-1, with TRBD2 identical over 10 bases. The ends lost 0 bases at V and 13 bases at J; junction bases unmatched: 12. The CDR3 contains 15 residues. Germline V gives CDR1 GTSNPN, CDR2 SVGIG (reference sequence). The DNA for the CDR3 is TGTGCCTGGAGTGTACCTGGCGCCCTAGCGGGAGTTCAGTTCTTC. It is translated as CAWSVPGALAGVQFF. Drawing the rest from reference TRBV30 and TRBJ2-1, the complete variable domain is SQTIHQWPATLVQPVGSPLSLECTVEGTSNPNLYWYRQAAGRGLQLLFYSVGIGQISSEVPQNLSASRPQDRQFILSSKKLLLSDSGFYLCAWSVPGALAGVQFFGPGTRLTVL.

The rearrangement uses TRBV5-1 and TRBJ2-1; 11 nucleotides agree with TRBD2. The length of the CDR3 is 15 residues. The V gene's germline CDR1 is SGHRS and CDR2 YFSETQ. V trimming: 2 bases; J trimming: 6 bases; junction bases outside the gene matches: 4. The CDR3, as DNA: TGCGCCAGCAGCTTTACTAGCGGGAGTGCCAATGAGCAGTTCTTC. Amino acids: CASSFTSGSANEQFF.

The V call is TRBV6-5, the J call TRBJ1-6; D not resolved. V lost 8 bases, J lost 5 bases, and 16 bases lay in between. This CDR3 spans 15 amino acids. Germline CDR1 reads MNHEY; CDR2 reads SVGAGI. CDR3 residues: CASAPGGKNNSPLHF. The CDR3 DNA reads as TGTGCCAGCGCTCCGGGAGGGAAGAATAATTCACCCCTCCACTTT.

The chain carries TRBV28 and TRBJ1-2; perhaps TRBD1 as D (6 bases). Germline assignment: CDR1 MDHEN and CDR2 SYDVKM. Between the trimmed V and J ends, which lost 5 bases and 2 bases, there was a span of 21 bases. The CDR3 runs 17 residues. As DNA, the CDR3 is TGTGCCAGCAGTCACGGGGGGGCGGCAGGGGAGAACTATGGCTACACCTTC. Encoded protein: CASSHGGAAGENYGYTF.

The CDR3 protein is CASSLAGSGGADTQYF. For the CDR3, the DNA is TGTGCCAGCAGCTTGGCCGGAAGCGGAGGGGCAGATACGCAGTATTTT. The chain joins TRBV5-4 to TRBJ2-3, with a possible D match to TRBD2 (6 bases). V lost 0 bases to trimming and J lost 4 bases, with 15 bases between them. This CDR3 has 16 residues. CDR1 SGHNT and CDR2 YYREEE come from the germline V gene (reference sequence).

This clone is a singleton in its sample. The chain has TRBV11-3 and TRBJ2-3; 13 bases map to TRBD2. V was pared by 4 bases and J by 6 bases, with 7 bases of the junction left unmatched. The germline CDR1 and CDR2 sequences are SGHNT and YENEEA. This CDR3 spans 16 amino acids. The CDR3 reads CASSSLLAGGPDTQYF. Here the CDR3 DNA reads TGTGCCAGCAGCTCCTTACTAGCGGGAGGGCCGGATACGCAGTATTTT.

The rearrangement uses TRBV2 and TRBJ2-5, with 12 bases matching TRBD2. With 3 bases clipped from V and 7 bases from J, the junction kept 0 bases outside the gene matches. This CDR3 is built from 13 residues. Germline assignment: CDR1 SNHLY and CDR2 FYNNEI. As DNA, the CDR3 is TGTGCCAGCAGTGAGGGACTAGCGGGGACCCAGTACTTC. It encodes CASSEGLAGTQYF.

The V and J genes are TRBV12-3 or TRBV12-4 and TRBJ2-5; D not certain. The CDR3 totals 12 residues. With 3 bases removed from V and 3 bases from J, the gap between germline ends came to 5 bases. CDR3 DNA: TGTGCCAGCAGTTTCTCTGAAGAGACCCAGTACTTC. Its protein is CASSFSEETQYF.

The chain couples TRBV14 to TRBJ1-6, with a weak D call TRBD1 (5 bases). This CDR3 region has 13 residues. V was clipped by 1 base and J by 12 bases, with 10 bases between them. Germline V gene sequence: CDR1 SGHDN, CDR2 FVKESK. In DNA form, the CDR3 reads TGTGCCAGCAGCCAAGGGGGGGAAGGACCCCTCCACTTT. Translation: CASSQGGEGPLHF.

The CDR3 DNA reads as TGTGCCAGCAGTGGGGCAGGGGGAGGACAGCCCCAGCATTTT. Protein: CASSGAGGGQPQHF. V usage is TRBV27 and J usage is TRBJ1-5; 7 positions match TRBD1. Germline CDR1 is MNHEY and CDR2 is SMNVEV (reference sequence). This CDR3 comprises 14 residues. J gave up 7 bases and V 5 bases, and 8 bases lay outside the gene matches.

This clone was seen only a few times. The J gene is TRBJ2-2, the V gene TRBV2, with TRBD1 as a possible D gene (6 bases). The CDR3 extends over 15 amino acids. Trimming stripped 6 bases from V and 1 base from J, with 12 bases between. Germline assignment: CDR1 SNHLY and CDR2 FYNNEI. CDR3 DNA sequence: TGTGCCAGCAGACAGGGATCGGGGAACACCGGGGAGCTGTTTTTT. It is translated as CASRQGSGNTGELFF.